One and the same sample provided the 8 T cell receptor beta chains below, sequenced in a study of T cell clonality in common variable immunodeficiency. The assay was immunoSEQ multiplex PCR, and TCRdb's table has in-frame clones only and misses some. The sample holds about 41,000 clones, and no clone turns up only once. The sample taken for sequencing was peripheral blood mononuclear cells. The receptors derive from a person aged 18-70 years in good health.

This clone was counted many times. The missing CDR3 end, 3 residues past where the read stops, is filled in from the germline J gene. The chain employs TRBV6-1 and TRBJ1-5; unclear D gene. Looked up from germline, CDR1 is MNHNS and CDR2 is SASEGT. Trimming removed 4 bases at V and 2 bases at J, with 12 bases between. There are 15 residues in the CDR3. The CDR3 spells CASSVKVAGNQPQHF. The CDR3 DNA, read in part, is TGTGCCAGCAGTGTCAAGGTGGCGGGCAATCAGCCC.

This clone was seen many times. The read halts 3 residues ahead of the CDR3 end, with the missing end drawn from the germline J gene. This sequence joins TRBV20-1 and TRBJ1-1, with unresolved D. V gave up 2 bases and J gave up 5 bases, with 15 bases separating them. The germline gives CDR1 DFQATT, CDR2 SNEGSKA (reference sequence). The length of the CDR3 is 14 residues. The CDR3: CSARSSVQNTEAFF. The CDR3 DNA, read in part, is TGCAGTGCTAGATCGTCTGTTCAGAATACTGAA.

This clone was picked up many times. The sequenced fragment ends 3 residues before the CDR3 boundary, so the rest is inferred from the germline J gene. The chain links TRBV20-1 to TRBJ1-6; D possibly corresponds to TRBD1 (5 bases). Germline-derived CDR1 and CDR2 are DFQATT and SNEGSKA (reference sequence). The CDR3 runs to 14 residues. Trimming took 2 bases from V and 8 from J, leaving 13 bases between them. This chain's CDR3 is CSARRARADSPLHF. CDR3 DNA, as far as it was read: TGCAGTGCTAGAAGAGCCAGGGCGGATTCACCC.

By sample share, this clone is medium-sized (0.01 to 0.1%). The CDR3 end falls 3 residues outside the read, so it is completed with the germline J gene. V is TRBV20-1 and J is TRBJ2-3, with D perhaps TRBD2 (5 bases). This CDR3 has 15 amino acids. The V end was cut by 6 bases, the J end by 7 bases, with 23 bases between. CDR1 and CDR2 (germline): DFQATT, SNEGSKA (reference sequence). CDR3 DNA (partial): TGCAGTGCCAGCCCAGTAGAGGGCCAGATACATACG. Protein product: CSASPVEGQIHT. The CDR3 as a whole reads CSASPVEGQIHTQYF.

This clone was seen at least ten times. One junction end disagrees with the germline gene, perhaps due to a read error. The sequenced part of the CDR3 DNA is TGCGCCAGCAGCCAAGAAGGCACCTCCTACAATGAG. As protein: CASSQEGTSYNE. The full CDR3 sequence reads CASSQEGTSYNEQFF. The genes are TRBV4-2 and TRBJ2-1, with unresolved D. The read ends 3 residues shy of where the CDR3 ends; the end is completed using the germline J gene. This CDR3 region has 15 residues. The V gene's germline CDR1 is LGHNA and CDR2 YNFKEQ.

At least ten counts were recorded for this clone. The part of the CDR3 DNA that was read is TGTGCCAGTAGTTCCCACAGAGCGGGAGTCGGGAATGAG. This codes for CASSSHRAGVGNE. The whole CDR3 protein is CASSSHRAGVGNEQFF. The rearrangement uses TRBV19 and TRBJ2-1, with TRBD2 matching 8 bases. The CDR3 end is not reached by the read, which stops 3 residues before it; the germline J gene fills it in. Per germline, CDR1 LNHDA and CDR2 SQIVND (reference sequence). Trimming at V came to 5 bases and at J to 7 bases, leaving 13 bases not matched to a gene. This CDR3 region has 16 residues.

This clone was observed many times. Read sequence stops 3 residues before the CDR3 end, and the germline J gene provides the missing end. The chain couples TRBV12-3 or TRBV12-4 to TRBJ2-1, with a possible D match to TRBD2 (6 bases). This CDR3 has 15 amino acids. Trimming stripped 5 bases from V and 4 bases from J, with 15 bases between. CDR3 DNA, as far as it was read: TGTGCCAGCAGTAGGGGAGGCGGGGAATACAATGAG. Amino acids: CASSRGGGEYNE. The whole CDR3 reads CASSRGGGEYNEQFF.

This clone was counted ten times or more. With the read ending 3 residues before the CDR3 end, the germline J gene is used to fill in that end. V and J are TRBV10-1 and TRBJ2-3; 10 bases are a match to TRBD2. V lost 0 bases, J lost 6 bases, and 6 bases stayed unmatched. Germline values: CDR1 WNHNN, CDR2 SYGVQD (reference sequence). The CDR3 runs to 16 residues. Incomplete CDR3 DNA: TGCGCCAGCAGTGAGTCCAGCGGGAGGGCCGGGGATACG. Translated, it gives CASSESSGRAGDT. The whole CDR3 protein is CASSESSGRAGDTQYF.